These 22 T cell receptor beta chains originate from one sample sequenced in a study of T-cell reconstitution after alpha-beta-depleted transplantation in children. The authors prepared the TCRbeta library with unique molecular identifiers. One entry per CDR3 protein results from TCRdb running MiXCR on the PCR reads. The profile shows about 540,000 distinct CDR3 sequences, roughly 30% of them singletons. The source was PBMCs, collected before TCRalphabeta/CD19-depleted stem cell transplant. The receptors here all came from a boy under two years old with Wiskott-Aldrich syndrome, due to receive a stem cell transplant.

This clonotype was counted at least ten times. V and J are TRBV6-1 and TRBJ2-2; TRBD1 agrees at 7 bases. From germline, CDR1 is MNHNS and CDR2 SASEGT. The CDR3 extends over 13 amino acids. V lost 4 bases and J lost 5; bases outside the gene matches: 1. The CDR3 is CASSGQGTGELFF. CDR3 DNA: TGTGCCAGCAGTGGACAGGGAACCGGGGAGCTGTTTTTT.

This clonotype has just one count. The V gene is TRBV20-1, the J gene TRBJ1-6; 7 bases are shared with TRBD1. The junction had 4 bases not matched to a gene; V was cut back by 0 bases and J by 5 bases. The germline CDR1 and CDR2 sequences are DFQATT and SNEGSKA (reference sequence). The CDR3 runs to 15 residues. CDR3 nucleotides: TGCAGTGCTAGAGAATGGACAGGAAATAATTCACCCCTCCACTTT. As protein: CSAREWTGNNSPLHF.

In this sample, this clonotype turned up a few times. The V gene is TRBV28, the J gene TRBJ2-7; TRBD1 aligns across 7 bases. This CDR3 has 14 amino acids. Trimming removed 6 bases from V and 0 bases from J; junction bases left unmatched: 5. Germline CDR1 reads MDHEN; CDR2 reads SYDVKM. The CDR3 loop reads CASRGTASSYEQYF. The CDR3 DNA is TGTGCCAGCAGGGGGACAGCCAGCTCCTACGAGCAGTACTTC.

This clonotype was observed a handful of times. V and J are TRBV29-1 and TRBJ2-1; 9 bases fit TRBD2. CDR1 and CDR2 from the germline V gene are SQVTM and ANQGSEA. The CDR3 is 17 amino acids. V shed 7 bases and J 0 bases; nucleotides not matched to a gene: 13. CDR3 bases: TGCAGCGCCCAGGGGGGACTAGCTGTGAGCTCCTACAATGAGCAGTTCTTC. Translated: CSAQGGLAVSSYNEQFF.

J is TRBJ2-7 and V is TRBV5-1; D is uncertain. Trimming took off 4 bases at V and 1 base at J, with 15 bases between the two ends. The CDR3 length is 15 residues. The V gene's germline CDR1 is SGHRS and CDR2 YFSETQ. The DNA for the CDR3 is TGCGCCAGCAGCATTGGGTCAGCTTTATCCTACGAGCAGTACTTC. As protein: CASSIGSALSYEQYF. Combining the CDR3 with reference TRBV5-1 and TRBJ2-7 gives the whole variable domain KAGVTQTPRYLIKTRGQQVTLSCSPISGHRSVSWYQQTPGQGLQFLFEYFSETQRNKGNFPGRFSGRQFSNSRSEMNVSTLELGDSALYLCASSIGSALSYEQYFGPGTRLTVT.

This clonotype was found a few times. The chain's CDR3 is CASSPALGYEQYF. The CDR3 DNA sequence: TGTGCCAGCAGCCCTGCTTTAGGGTACGAGCAGTACTTC. This chain links TRBV12-3 or TRBV12-4 with TRBJ2-7; D is ambiguous. Trimming stripped 6 bases from V and 4 bases from J, with 13 bases between. CDR3 length: 13 residues.

V and J are TRBV7-9 and TRBJ2-1; 7 bases are a match to TRBD2. This CDR3 spans 17 amino acids. V dropped 1 base and J dropped 4; count of bases not matched to a gene: 10. Germline V gene data show CDR1 as SEHNR and CDR2 as FQNEAQ (reference sequence). CDR3 protein: CASSLVSAGVLYNEQFF. The DNA of the CDR3 is TGTGCCAGCAGCTTAGTTTCTGCGGGAGTACTGTACAATGAGCAGTTCTTC. Full variable domain (outside the CDR3, taken from reference TRBV7-9 and TRBJ2-1): DTGVSQNPRHKITKRGQNVTFRCDPISEHNRLYWYRQTLGQGPEFLTYFQNEAQLEKSRLLSDRFSAERPKGSFSTLEIQRTEQGDSAMYLCASSLVSAGVLYNEQFFGPGTRLTVL.

The chain has TRBV7-2 and TRBJ1-1, with 7 bases that match TRBD1. The CDR3 totals 13 residues. Germline values: CDR1 SGHTA, CDR2 FQGNSA. The V and J ends lost 4 bases and 10 bases, in that order; junction bases with no gene match: 9. DNA of the CDR3: TGTGCCAGCAGCTCAGCGGAGAGGGGGCGAGCTTTCTTT. It encodes CASSSAERGRAFF.

In this sample, this clonotype turned up a few times. V usage is TRBV12-3 or TRBV12-4 and J usage is TRBJ2-1; 12 positions match TRBD2. V was pared by 3 bases and J by 8 bases, with 5 bases of the junction left unmatched. The CDR3 totals 15 residues. The CDR3 protein is CASSFQGLAGDEQFF. DNA for the CDR3: TGTGCCAGCAGTTTTCAGGGACTAGCGGGTGATGAGCAGTTCTTC.

This clonotype was detected only once. The gene calls are TRBV20-1 and TRBJ2-1; 12 nucleotides agree with TRBD2. Germline CDR1 and CDR2: DFQATT and SNEGSKA (reference sequence). J gave up 3 bases and V 6 bases, and 9 bases lay outside the gene matches. The CDR3 covers 16 residues. The CDR3 loop is CSAQRLAGVSYNEQFF. The CDR3 DNA is TGCAGTGCACAACGACTAGCGGGAGTTAGCTACAATGAGCAGTTCTTC.

The rearrangement uses TRBV29-1 and TRBJ2-2; 10 bases are shared with TRBD1. J gave up 6 bases and V 8 bases, and 12 bases lay outside the gene matches. Germline V gene lookup returns CDR1 SQVTM and CDR2 ANQGSEA. The CDR3 consists of 15 residues. The DNA of the CDR3 is TGCAGCATTGGGAGGGGACAGGGGATATCCGGGGAGCTGTTTTTT. It encodes CSIGRGQGISGELFF.

This chain joins TRBV20-1 and TRBJ1-2, with D possibly TRBD1 on 6 matching bases. Germline V gene lookup returns CDR1 DFQATT and CDR2 SNEGSKA (reference sequence). The V gene lost 3 bases and the J gene lost 5 bases, with 13 bases spanning the gap. The CDR3 has 13 residues. The CDR3 loop is CSASNREEYGYTF. In DNA form, the CDR3 reads TGCAGTGCTAGTAACAGGGAAGAGTATGGCTACACCTTC.

The chain links TRBV4-1 to TRBJ2-1; TRBD2 matches 7 bases. The germline CDR1 and CDR2 sequences are MGHRA and YSYEKL. Trimming cost V 4 bases and J 3 bases; bases outside gene matches: 6. The CDR3 runs 15 residues. CDR3 coding DNA: TGCGCCAGCAGCCTTGGGTCTAGCGGCTACAATGAGCAGTTCTTC. Amino acid sequence: CASSLGSSGYNEQFF.

In its sample, this clonotype was seen once. Compared with germline, one end of the junction differs, possibly owing to a read error. V usage is TRBV20-1 and J usage is TRBJ1-1, with D unresolved. The CDR3 consists of 13 residues. Germline lookup yields CDR1 DFQATT and CDR2 SNEGSKA (reference sequence). Here the CDR3 reads CSAPLWRDTEASF. DNA for the CDR3: TGCAGTGCTCCCCTGTGGCGAGACACTGAAGCTTCCTTT.

This clonotype occurred once. V usage is TRBV5-1 and J usage is TRBJ2-1; 11 bases are a match to TRBD2. Germline V gives CDR1 SGHRS, CDR2 YFSETQ. V trimming: 4 bases; J trimming: 6 bases; junction bases outside the gene matches: 12. The CDR3 has 17 amino acids. The DNA of the CDR3 is TGCGCCAGCAGCACCGCTCTACTAGCGGGAGCCGGCAATGAGCAGTTCTTC. It encodes CASSTALLAGAGNEQFF.

CDR3 sequence reads: CATSDPLAGSSYNEQFF. Here the CDR3 DNA reads TGTGCCACCAGTGATCCACTCGCAGGGAGCTCCTACAATGAGCAGTTCTTC. J is TRBJ2-1 and V is TRBV24-1, with D possibly called TRBD1 or TRBD2 (5 bases each). Trimming removed 3 bases from V and 0 bases from J, with 14 bases in between. In germline, CDR1 is KGHDR, CDR2 SFDVKD. There are 17 residues in the CDR3.

This clonotype came up once. V is TRBV20-1 and J is TRBJ2-7, with 10 bases identical to TRBD2. This CDR3 comprises 16 residues. Trimming at V came to 6 bases and at J to 9 bases, leaving 20 bases not matched to a gene. In germline, CDR1 is DFQATT, CDR2 SNEGSKA (reference sequence). The CDR3 loop is CSAPRVWTSGTLGQYF. The CDR3, as DNA: TGCAGTGCCCCGAGGGTTTGGACTAGCGGTACCCTAGGGCAGTACTTC.

This clonotype was seen just once. The chain is built from TRBV24-1 and TRBJ2-5; TRBD1 matches 8 bases. This CDR3 is 11 amino acids long. Germline loops: CDR1 KGHDR, CDR2 SFDVKD. CDR3 DNA: TGTGCGGCGGGGACAGGCGAGACCCAGTACTTC. This codes for CAAGTGETQYF.

This clonotype was found a few times. V is TRBV27 and J is TRBJ2-7, with D unresolved. Germline CDR1 reads MNHEY; CDR2 reads SMNVEV (reference sequence). The germline V and J ends were trimmed by 10 bases and 4 bases, with 14 bases remaining between them. This CDR3 is built from 12 residues. Here the CDR3 DNA reads TGTGCCACACGGCGAACCCTATACGAGCAGTACTTC. It specifies CATRRTLYEQYF.

The V call is TRBV7-9, the J call TRBJ1-3; no reliable D call. The CDR3 has 16 residues. V was pared by 5 bases and J by 0 bases, with 14 bases between. Germline V CDR1 and CDR2: SEHNR, FQNEAQ (reference sequence). CDR3 sequence reads: CASSPRGGHSGNTIYF. CDR3 in DNA: TGTGCCAGCAGCCCCCGCGGAGGGCACTCTGGAAACACCATATATTTT.

This clonotype was detected only a few times. The chain couples TRBV6-1 to TRBJ2-5; tentatively, D is TRBD2 (6 bases). This CDR3 comprises 14 residues. The ends were cut back, 6 bases at V and 5 bases at J, with 16 bases in the middle. Looked up from germline, CDR1 is MNHNS and CDR2 is SASEGT. CDR3 region: CASSPVGGVETQYF. CDR3 bases: TGTGCCAGCAGCCCGGTCGGGGGTGTCGAGACCCAGTACTTC.

This rearrangement joins TRBV5-1 to TRBJ2-1; tentatively, D is TRBD2 (6 bases). This CDR3 is built from 17 residues. V dropped 2 bases and J dropped 4 bases, with 19 bases sitting between them. The germline CDR1 and CDR2 sequences are SGHRS and YFSETQ. The CDR3 sequence: CASSLLTRADDYNEQFF. In DNA, the CDR3 is TGCGCCAGCAGCTTACTGACTAGGGCGGACGATTACAATGAGCAGTTCTTC. The full variable domain, completed using reference TRBV5-1 and TRBJ2-1, is KAGVTQTPRYLIKTRGQQVTLSCSPISGHRSVSWYQQTPGQGLQFLFEYFSETQRNKGNFPGRFSGRQFSNSRSEMNVSTLELGDSALYLCASSLLTRADDYNEQFFGPGTRLTVL.